This T cell receptor (beta chain) was observed in a study of long-term antiretroviral therapy in people with HIV. In regard to this clone: What it recognizes is unknown.

This CDR3 region has 16 residues. The germline gives CDR1 SGHRS, CDR2 YFSETQ. V gave up 0 bases and J gave up 2 bases, with 13 bases separating them. General study points: Post-ART diversity increased but stayed below transplant donor controls.

Investigators performed immunoSEQ version v3.0 at survey level. Only in-frame clones appear in the TCRdb table, and some are missing; sequencing was by immunoSEQ multiplex PCR. The sample consists of 13,000 or so clones, 80% of them appearing once. The receptor's source is a man aged 40-49 years with HIV. The input for sequencing was unsorted PBMCs, taken 3.2 years before starting antiretroviral therapy. V usage is TRBV5-1 and J usage is TRBJ2-3, with D unclear. The DNA of the CDR3 is TGCGCCAGCAGCTTGGTTACAGAACGAATCACAGATACGCAGTATTTT. Encoded protein: CASSLVTERITDTQYF.